Below are 25 T cell receptor beta chains sequenced from a single sample in a study of control samples from healthy donors and cancer patients. Method: immunoSEQ multiplex PCR; TCRdb's copy keeps in-frame clones and lacks some. This table holds 90,000 to 140,000 clones, 83% found once. The sequencing sample was made of blood. The source is a woman in her forties or fifties in good health.

V gene TRBV6-1 combines with J gene TRBJ2-1, with a possible D match to TRBD1 (5 bases). With 0 bases removed from V and 7 bases from J, the gap between germline ends came to 13 bases. The germline gives CDR1 MNHNS, CDR2 SASEGT. This CDR3 spans 15 amino acids. The CDR3 here is CASSEAGLQGNEQFF. CDR3 sequence (DNA): TGTGCCAGCAGTGAAGCGGGCTTGCAGGGTAATGAGCAGTTCTTC.

Remarks on this clone: The identical CDR3 is also encoded by other nucleotide sequences in the sample. The rearrangement joins TRBV11-2 to TRBJ2-2; unclear D gene. CDR1 is SGHAT and CDR2 is FQNNGV in the germline V gene. The CDR3 spans 13 residues. Trimming removed 5 bases from V and 3 bases from J, with 7 bases in between. The DNA of the CDR3 is TGTGCCAGCAGCCTCACCGACACCGGGGAGCTGTTTTTT. Translation: CASSLTDTGELFF.

The genes are TRBV6-5 and TRBJ2-3; D may correspond to TRBD1 or TRBD2 (5 bases each). The V end lost 8 bases, the J end lost 3 bases, and 18 bases lay between the germline ends. Looked up from germline, CDR1 is MNHEY and CDR2 is SVGAGI. This CDR3 contains 15 residues. CDR3 nucleotide sequence: TGTGCCAGCGCAGGCCGGGACGGCCGAACAGATACGCAGTATTTT. Translating it yields CASAGRDGRTDTQYF.

The chain has TRBV7-3 and TRBJ2-1; D uncertain. Trimming shortened V by 2 bases and J by 7 bases, and 6 bases separated the two germline ends. The CDR3 has 12 amino acids. The germline V gene encodes CDR1 SGHTA and CDR2 FQGTGA. Here the CDR3 reads CASSLGLNEQFF. The CDR3 coding sequence is TGTGCCAGCAGCTTAGGGTTGAATGAGCAGTTCTTC.

V gene TRBV5-1 combines with J gene TRBJ2-2, with TRBD1 as a possible D gene (5 bases). Deletions cut 0 bases from V and 2 bases from J, with 8 bases between. Germline V lookup: CDR1 SGHRS, CDR2 YFSETQ. The CDR3 contains 15 residues. The CDR3 reads CASSLEGRNTGELFF. CDR3 nucleotides: TGCGCCAGCAGCTTGGAGGGGCGAAACACCGGGGAGCTGTTTTTT.

This sequence joins TRBV18 and TRBJ2-3; 10 bases align to TRBD2. V was pared by 5 bases and J by 7 bases, with 6 bases of the junction left unmatched. CDR1 KGHSH and CDR2 LQKENI come from the germline V gene. The length of the CDR3 is 14 residues. The CDR3 DNA is TGTGCCAGCTCAGAAGCGGGGGGGCTAAATACGCAGTATTTT. Protein product: CASSEAGGLNTQYF. Complete variable domain (other parts from reference TRBV18 and TRBJ2-3): NAGVMQNPRHLVRRRGQEARLRCSPMKGHSHVYWYRQLPEEGLKFMVYLQKENIIDESGMPKERFSAEFPKEGPSILRIQQVVRGDSAAYFCASSEAGGLNTQYFGPGTRLTVL.

The chain is built from TRBV10-2 and TRBJ2-1, with D possibly matching TRBD2 (5 bases). V was pared by 10 bases and J by 9 bases, with 13 bases between. The CDR3 runs to 11 residues. Germline lookup yields CDR1 WSHSY and CDR2 SAAADI. The chain's CDR3 is CATGGSTEQFF. Here the CDR3 DNA reads TGCGCCACCGGAGGAAGTACTGAGCAGTTCTTC.

The chain uses TRBV24-1 and TRBJ2-7; D not certain. V shed 9 bases and J shed 2 bases, with 16 bases lying between them. In germline, CDR1 is KGHDR, CDR2 SFDVKD. CDR3 length: 14 residues. The CDR3 protein is CATWLAIRTYEQYF. The CDR3 DNA reads TGTGCCACCTGGCTTGCAATTCGAACCTACGAGCAGTACTTC.

The gene calls are TRBV5-8 and TRBJ1-2; 12 nucleotides line up with TRBD1. Germline V gives CDR1 SGHTS, CDR2 YDEGEE. The CDR3 is made up of 16 amino acids. The V gene end was trimmed by 0 bases and the J gene end by 8 bases; junction bases not matched to a gene: 8. The CDR3 here is CASSLAGTGGADGYTF. The CDR3 region has the DNA TGTGCCAGCAGCTTGGCCGGGACAGGGGGCGCTGACGGCTACACCTTC.

This clone was detected only once. V is TRBV5-4 and J is TRBJ2-1; 10 nucleotides agree with TRBD2. The CDR3 has 14 amino acids. The germline V gene encodes CDR1 SGHNT and CDR2 YYREEE (reference sequence). V was clipped by 1 base and J by 8 bases; unmatched bases: 3. The chain's CDR3 is CASSLTSGVHEQFF. As DNA, the CDR3 is TGTGCCAGCAGCTTGACTAGCGGGGTGCATGAGCAGTTCTTC.

This sequence joins TRBV27 and TRBJ2-7; D possibly corresponds to TRBD1 (6 bases). The germline gives CDR1 MNHEY, CDR2 SMNVEV (reference sequence). The V gene lost 6 bases and the J gene lost 2 bases, with 23 bases spanning the gap. This CDR3 contains 17 residues. The CDR3 sequence: CASRALWGRGATYEQYF. CDR3 coding DNA: TGTGCCAGCAGAGCCCTTTGGGGGCGCGGTGCAACCTACGAGCAGTACTTC.

The chain combines TRBV5-1 with TRBJ1-1; TRBD1 agrees at 7 bases. V gave up 1 base and J gave up 1 base; unmatched junction bases: 7. The germline V gene encodes CDR1 SGHRS and CDR2 YFSETQ. The CDR3 is made up of 16 amino acids. The CDR3: CASSLRRDSRNTEAFF. CDR3 coding DNA: TGCGCCAGCAGCTTGCGCAGGGACAGCCGGAACACTGAAGCTTTCTTT.

The chain links TRBV7-2 to TRBJ2-5; 7 bases fit TRBD2. CDR1 and CDR2 (germline): SGHTA, FQGNSA. V shed 9 bases and J 3 bases; nucleotides not matched to a gene: 7. The CDR3 consists of 13 residues. Here the CDR3 DNA reads TGTGCCAGTCAGCTGGCGGGGGAAGAGACCCAGTACTTC. As protein: CASQLAGEETQYF.

This clone is a singleton in its sample. This chain joins TRBV29-1 and TRBJ1-1; no reliable D call. The CDR3 is 13 residues long. Deletions cut 8 bases from V and 0 bases from J, with 13 bases between. The germline CDR1 and CDR2 sequences are SQVTM and ANQGSEA. The CDR3 sequence: CSTWTTVNTEAFF. The CDR3, as DNA: TGCAGCACGTGGACGACTGTGAACACTGAAGCTTTCTTT.

The V and J genes are TRBV6-5 and TRBJ2-6; no definite D call. Germline V CDR1 and CDR2: MNHEY, SVGAGI. The length of the CDR3 is 15 residues. Trimming pared 7 bases from V and 3 bases from J, leaving 13 bases between. CDR3 bases: TGTGCCAGCAAAGTCCGACGGTTTGGGGCCAACGTCCTGACTTTC. The encoded protein is CASKVRRFGANVLTF.

The V call is TRBV10-2, the J call TRBJ2-1; 13 bases match TRBD2. In germline, CDR1 is WSHSY, CDR2 SAAADI. V was pared by 4 bases and J by 6 bases, with 6 bases of the junction left unmatched. The CDR3 totals 16 residues. CDR3 in amino acids: CASSVTSGGARNEQFF. The CDR3 DNA reads TGCGCCAGCAGTGTTACTAGCGGGGGGGCCCGCAATGAGCAGTTCTTC.

This clone turned up a few times. V and J are TRBV2 and TRBJ1-5; no firm D call. From germline, CDR1 is SNHLY and CDR2 FYNNEI. There are 16 residues in the CDR3. V dropped 3 bases and J dropped 1 base, with 13 bases sitting between them. CDR3 protein: CASSDQSLGSNQPQHF. As DNA, the CDR3 is TGTGCCAGCAGTGACCAAAGCCTTGGGAGCAATCAGCCCCAGCATTTT.

This clone was counted once. CDR3 region: CASSEAPGPTDTQYF. CDR3 coding DNA: TGTGCCAGCAGTGAAGCTCCGGGGCCGACAGATACGCAGTATTTT. The chain links TRBV6-1 to TRBJ2-3, with D perhaps TRBD1 or TRBD2 (5 bases each). CDR3 length equals 15 residues. V was cut by 0 bases and J by 3 bases, with 10 bases left in between. Germline V gene data show CDR1 as MNHNS and CDR2 as SASEGT.

About this clone itself: A read error may produce the germline difference seen at one junction end. The chain recombines TRBV7-3 with TRBJ2-2, with a possible D match to TRBD2 (6 bases). Germline lookup yields CDR1 SGHTA and CDR2 FQGTGA. CDR3 length: 15 amino acids. Written as DNA, the CDR3 is TGTGCCAGCAGCATAACAGGAGGGATCACCGGGGAGCTGTTTTTT. This gives the protein CASSITGGITGELFF. The full variable domain, its missing parts supplied by reference TRBV7-3 and TRBJ2-2, is GAGVSQTPSNKVTEKGKYVELRCDPISGHTALYWYRQSLGQGPEFLIYFQGTGAADDSGLPNDRFFAVRPEGSVSTLKIQRTERGDSAVYLCASSITGGITGELFFGEGSRLTVL.

This clone appeared a single time. The chain uses TRBV6-2 or TRBV6-3 and TRBJ2-5, with D unclear. Per germline, CDR1 MNHEY and CDR2 SVGEGT. This CDR3 contains 12 residues. Trimming pared 2 bases from V and 6 bases from J, leaving 7 bases between. The CDR3 coding sequence is TGTGCCAGCAGTTACGGCCCGCAGACCCAGTACTTC. Translated, it gives CASSYGPQTQYF.

The table lists this clone with a count of one. The J gene is TRBJ2-4, the V gene TRBV28; D might be TRBD2 (5 bases). V lost 2 bases and J 0 bases, leaving 8 bases between the germline ends. Germline loops: CDR1 MDHEN, CDR2 SYDVKM. This CDR3 spans 15 amino acids. The CDR3 spells CASSLVGAAKNIQYF. The CDR3 DNA is TGTGCCAGCAGTTTAGTGGGAGCAGCCAAAAACATTCAGTACTTC.

The rearrangement joins TRBV12-3 or TRBV12-4 to TRBJ2-5, with a tentative D call TRBD2 (6 bases). This CDR3 is built from 13 residues. Trimming shortened V by 6 bases and J by 5 bases, and 13 bases separated the two germline ends. CDR3 residues: CASRGTPVETQYF. CDR3 bases: TGTGCCAGCAGGGGGACTCCTGTTGAGACCCAGTACTTC.

This chain links TRBV10-2 with TRBJ1-5; perhaps TRBD1 as D (5 bases). The V and J ends lost 2 bases and 4 bases respectively, with 9 bases between them. The V gene's germline CDR1 is WSHSY and CDR2 SAAADI. The CDR3 extends over 14 amino acids. CDR3 residues: CASSEGRENQPQHF. The CDR3 DNA reads TGCGCCAGCAGTGAGGGCAGGGAGAATCAGCCCCAGCATTTT.

This rearrangement joins TRBV7-8 to TRBJ1-3, with D possibly TRBD1 on 5 matching bases. Germline V gives CDR1 SGHVS, CDR2 FQNEAQ. The CDR3 loop spans 17 amino acids. V lost 5 bases and J lost 2, with 19 bases in between. CDR3 loop: CASSPRTWGTAGNTIYF. The CDR3 DNA reads as TGTGCCAGCAGCCCTCGGACGTGGGGGACTGCTGGAAACACCATATATTTT.

V gene TRBV19 combines with J gene TRBJ1-3; TRBD1 agrees at 7 bases. Trimming removed 3 bases from V and 0 bases from J; junction bases left unmatched: 2. The CDR3 runs to 15 residues. Germline loops: CDR1 LNHDA, CDR2 SQIVND (reference sequence). The CDR3 bases are TGTGCCAGTAGTATGGACAGGACCTCTGGAAACACCATATATTTT. Its translation: CASSMDRTSGNTIYF.